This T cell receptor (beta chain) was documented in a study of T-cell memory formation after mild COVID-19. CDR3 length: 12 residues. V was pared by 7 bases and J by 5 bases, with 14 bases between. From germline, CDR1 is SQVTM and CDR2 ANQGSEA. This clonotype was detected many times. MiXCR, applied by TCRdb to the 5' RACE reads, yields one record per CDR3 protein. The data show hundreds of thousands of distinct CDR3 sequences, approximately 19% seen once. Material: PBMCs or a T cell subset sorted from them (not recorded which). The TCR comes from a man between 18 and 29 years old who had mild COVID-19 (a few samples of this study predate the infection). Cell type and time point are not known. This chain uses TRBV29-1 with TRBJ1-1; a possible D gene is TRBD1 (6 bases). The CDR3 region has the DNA TGCAGCGGCTACAGGGTTAGGACTGAAGCTTTCTTT. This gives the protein CSGYRVRTEAFF.